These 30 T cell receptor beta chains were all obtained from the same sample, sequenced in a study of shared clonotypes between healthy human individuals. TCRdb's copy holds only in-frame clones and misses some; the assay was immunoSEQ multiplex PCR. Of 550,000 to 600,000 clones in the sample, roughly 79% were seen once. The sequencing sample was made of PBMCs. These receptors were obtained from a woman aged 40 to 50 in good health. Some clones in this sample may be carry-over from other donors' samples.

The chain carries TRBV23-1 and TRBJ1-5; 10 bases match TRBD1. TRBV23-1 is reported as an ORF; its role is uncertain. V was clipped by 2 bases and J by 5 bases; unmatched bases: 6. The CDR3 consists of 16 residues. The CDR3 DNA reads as TGCGCCAGCAGTCAACTTAAGACAGGGGGCTATCAGCCCCAGCATTTT. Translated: CASSQLKTGGYQPQHF.

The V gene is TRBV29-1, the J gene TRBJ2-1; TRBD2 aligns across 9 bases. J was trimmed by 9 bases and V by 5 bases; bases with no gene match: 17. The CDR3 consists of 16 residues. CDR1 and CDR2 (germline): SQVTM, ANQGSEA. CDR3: CSVSATDRSGRIEQFF. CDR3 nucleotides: TGCAGCGTTTCGGCTACGGACCGTAGCGGGAGAATTGAGCAGTTCTTC.

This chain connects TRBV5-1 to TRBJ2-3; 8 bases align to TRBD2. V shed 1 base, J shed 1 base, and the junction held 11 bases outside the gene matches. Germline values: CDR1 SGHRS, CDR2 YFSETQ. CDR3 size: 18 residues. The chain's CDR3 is CASSLLPSSGSGTDTQYF. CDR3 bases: TGCGCCAGCAGCTTGCTCCCCAGCAGCGGGAGTGGCACAGATACGCAGTATTTT.

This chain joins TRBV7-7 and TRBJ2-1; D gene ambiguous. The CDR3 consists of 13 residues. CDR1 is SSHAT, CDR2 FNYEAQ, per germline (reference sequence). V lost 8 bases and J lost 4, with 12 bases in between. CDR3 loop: CASSLSDYNEQFF. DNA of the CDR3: TGTGCCAGCTCCCTCTCCGATTACAATGAGCAGTTCTTC. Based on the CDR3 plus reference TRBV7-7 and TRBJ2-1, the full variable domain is GAGVSQSPRYKVTKRGQDVTLRCDPISSHATLYWYQQALGQGPEFLTYFNYEAQPDKSGLPSDRFSAERPEGSISTLTIQRTEQRDSAMYRCASSLSDYNEQFFGPGTRLTVL.

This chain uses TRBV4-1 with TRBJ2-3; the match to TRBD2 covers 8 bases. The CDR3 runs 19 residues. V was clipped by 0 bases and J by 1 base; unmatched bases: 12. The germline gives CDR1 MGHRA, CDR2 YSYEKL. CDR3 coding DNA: TGCGCCAGCAGCCAAGAAGGAGGGGGAGCGGGAGTGGGCACAGATACGCAGTATTTT. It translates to CASSQEGGGAGVGTDTQYF.

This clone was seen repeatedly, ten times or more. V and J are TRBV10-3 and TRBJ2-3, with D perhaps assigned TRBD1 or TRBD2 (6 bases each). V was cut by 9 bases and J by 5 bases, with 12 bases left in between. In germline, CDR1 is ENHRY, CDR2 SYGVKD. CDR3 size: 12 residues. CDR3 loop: CAMRGVKDTQYF. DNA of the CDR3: TGTGCCATGAGGGGGGTGAAAGATACGCAGTATTTT.

CDR3 DNA sequence: TGTGCCAGCAGCACCGGGACTACTAGCACAGATACGCAGTATTTT. The encoded protein is CASSTGTTSTDTQYF. V is TRBV5-7 and J is TRBJ2-3; TRBD2 agrees at 7 bases. TRBV5-7 is treated as an ORF (open reading frame) with a function not yet certain. The J segment lost 0 bases and the V segment lost 4 bases, leaving 5 bases of the junction unmatched. This CDR3 is built from 15 residues.

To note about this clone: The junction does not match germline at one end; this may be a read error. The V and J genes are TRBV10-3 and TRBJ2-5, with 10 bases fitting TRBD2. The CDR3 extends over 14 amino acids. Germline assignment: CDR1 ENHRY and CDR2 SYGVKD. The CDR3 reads CAISDRLAGSFTDF. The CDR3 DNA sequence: TGTGCCATCAGTGACAGACTAGCGGGTAGTTTCACGGACTTC.

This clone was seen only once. CDR3 DNA sequence: TGTGCCAGCAGCGTAGAGGCGGTATCGGCGGCTTTCTTT. It translates to CASSVEAVSAAFF. The chain is built from TRBV9 and TRBJ1-1; D call uncertain. The CDR3 totals 13 residues. Germline CDR1 and CDR2: SGDLS and YYNGEE. V shed 0 bases and J shed 11 bases, with 14 bases lying between them. The full variable domain, rest sourced from reference TRBV9 and TRBJ1-1, is DSGVTQTPKHLITATGQRVTLRCSPRSGDLSVYWYQQSLDQGLQFLIQYYNGEERAKGNILERFSAQQFPDLHSELNLSSLELGDSALYFCASSVEAVSAAFFGQGTRLTVV.

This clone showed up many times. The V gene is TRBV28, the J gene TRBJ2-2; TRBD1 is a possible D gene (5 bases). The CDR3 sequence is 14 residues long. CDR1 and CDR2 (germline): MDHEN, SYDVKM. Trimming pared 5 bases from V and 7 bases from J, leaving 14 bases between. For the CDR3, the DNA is TGTGCCAGCAGTGCCCAGGGTATCCGCGGGGAGCTGTTTTTT. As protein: CASSAQGIRGELFF.

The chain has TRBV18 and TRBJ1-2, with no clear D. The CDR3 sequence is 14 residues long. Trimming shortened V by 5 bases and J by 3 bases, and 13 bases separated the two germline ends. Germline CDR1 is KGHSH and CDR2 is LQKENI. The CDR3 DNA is TGTGCCAGCTCAGTGGCAGGACGGGACTATGGCTACACCTTC. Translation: CASSVAGRDYGYTF.

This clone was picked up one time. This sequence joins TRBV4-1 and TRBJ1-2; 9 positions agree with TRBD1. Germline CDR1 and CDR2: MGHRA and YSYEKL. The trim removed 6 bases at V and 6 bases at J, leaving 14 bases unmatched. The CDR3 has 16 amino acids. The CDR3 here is CASRTYRGRLNDGYTF. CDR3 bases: TGCGCCAGCAGAACCTACAGGGGGCGGCTGAATGATGGCTACACCTTC.

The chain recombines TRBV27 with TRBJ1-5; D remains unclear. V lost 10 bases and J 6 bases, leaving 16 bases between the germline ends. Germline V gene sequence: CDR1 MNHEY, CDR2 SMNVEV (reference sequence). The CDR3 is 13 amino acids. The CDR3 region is CATRRGFGQPQHF. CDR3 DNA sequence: TGTGCCACCCGGAGAGGGTTCGGTCAGCCCCAGCATTTT.

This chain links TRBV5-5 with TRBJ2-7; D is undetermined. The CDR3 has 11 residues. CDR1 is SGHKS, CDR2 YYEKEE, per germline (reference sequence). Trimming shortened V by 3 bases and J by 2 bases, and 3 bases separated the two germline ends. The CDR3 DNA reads TGTGCCAGCAGCTCGGCCTACGAGCAGTACTTC. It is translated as CASSSAYEQYF. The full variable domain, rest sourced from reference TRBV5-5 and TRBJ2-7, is DAGVTQSPTHLIKTRGQQVTLRCSPISGHKSVSWYQQVLGQGPQFIFQYYEKEERGRGNFPDRFSARQFPNYSSELNVNALLLGDSALYLCASSSAYEQYFGPGTRLTVT.

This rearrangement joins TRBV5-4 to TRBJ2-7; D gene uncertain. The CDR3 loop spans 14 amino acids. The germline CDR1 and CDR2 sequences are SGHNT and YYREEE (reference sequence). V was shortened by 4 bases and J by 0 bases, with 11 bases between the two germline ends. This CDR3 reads CASSRPAPSYEQYF. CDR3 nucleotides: TGTGCCAGCAGCCGCCCGGCGCCCTCCTACGAGCAGTACTTC.

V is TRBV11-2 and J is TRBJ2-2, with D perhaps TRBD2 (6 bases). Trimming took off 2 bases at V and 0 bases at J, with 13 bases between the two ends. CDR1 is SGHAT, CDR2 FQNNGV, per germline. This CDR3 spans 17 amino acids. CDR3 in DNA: TGTGCCAGCAGCTTATGGGCTAGCGCTTCGAACACCGGGGAGCTGTTTTTT. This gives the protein CASSLWASASNTGELFF.

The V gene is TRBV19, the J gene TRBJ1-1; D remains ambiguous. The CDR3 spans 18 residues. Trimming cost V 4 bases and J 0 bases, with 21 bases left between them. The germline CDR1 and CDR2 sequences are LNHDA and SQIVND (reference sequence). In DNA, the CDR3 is TGTGCCAGTAGTAAGGTCCGGGGTAGCGATGTTATGAACACTGAAGCTTTCTTT. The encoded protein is CASSKVRGSDVMNTEAFF.

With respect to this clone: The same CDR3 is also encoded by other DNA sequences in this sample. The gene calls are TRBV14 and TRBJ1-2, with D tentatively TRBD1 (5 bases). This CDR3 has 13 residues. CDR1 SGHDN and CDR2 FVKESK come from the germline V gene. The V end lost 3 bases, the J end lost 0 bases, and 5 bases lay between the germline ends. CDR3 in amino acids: CASSQGANYGYTF. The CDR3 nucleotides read TGTGCCAGCAGCCAGGGGGCTAACTATGGCTACACCTTC.

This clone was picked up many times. CDR3 amino acids: CASRLSGAETEAFF. CDR3 DNA: TGCGCCAGCAGGTTATCAGGGGCAGAAACTGAAGCTTTCTTT. The V call is TRBV5-1, the J call TRBJ1-1, with D perhaps TRBD1 (6 bases). The CDR3 contains 14 residues. Germline V gene sequence: CDR1 SGHRS, CDR2 YFSETQ. The germline V and J ends were trimmed by 5 bases and 5 bases, with 16 bases remaining between them. The variable domain in full, with the rest retrieved from reference TRBV5-1 and TRBJ1-1, is KAGVTQTPRYLIKTRGQQVTLSCSPISGHRSVSWYQQTPGQGLQFLFEYFSETQRNKGNFPGRFSGRQFSNSRSEMNVSTLELGDSALYLCASRLSGAETEAFFGQGTRLTVV.

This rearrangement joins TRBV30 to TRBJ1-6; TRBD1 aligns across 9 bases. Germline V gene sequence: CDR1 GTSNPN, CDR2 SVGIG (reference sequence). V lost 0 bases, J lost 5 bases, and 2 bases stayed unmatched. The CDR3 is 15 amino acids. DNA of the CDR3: TGTGCCTGGAGTGTATGGGACAGGGATAATTCACCCCTCCACTTT. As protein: CAWSVWDRDNSPLHF.

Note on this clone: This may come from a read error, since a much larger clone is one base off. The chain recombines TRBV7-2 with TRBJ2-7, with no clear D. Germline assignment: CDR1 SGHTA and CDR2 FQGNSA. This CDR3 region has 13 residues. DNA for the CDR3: TGTGCCAGCAGCTTTGCGGCTCCCTACGAGCAGTCCTTC. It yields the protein CASSFAAPYEQSF.

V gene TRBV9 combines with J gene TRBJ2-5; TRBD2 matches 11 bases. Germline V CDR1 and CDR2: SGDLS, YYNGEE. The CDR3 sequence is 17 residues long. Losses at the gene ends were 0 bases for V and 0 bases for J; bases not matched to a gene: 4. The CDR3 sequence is CASSVGGTSGYQETQYF. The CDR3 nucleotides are TGTGCCAGCAGCGTAGGAGGGACTAGCGGATACCAAGAGACCCAGTACTTC.

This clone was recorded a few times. The CDR3 here is CSVEWTEEEKLFF. The DNA of the CDR3 is TGCAGCGTTGAGTGGACAGAAGAAGAAAAACTGTTTTTT. The chain has TRBV29-1 and TRBJ1-4; the D gene is possibly TRBD1 (6 bases). CDR3 length equals 13 residues. Germline V lookup: CDR1 SQVTM, CDR2 ANQGSEA. V lost 3 bases and J lost 8, with 13 bases in between.

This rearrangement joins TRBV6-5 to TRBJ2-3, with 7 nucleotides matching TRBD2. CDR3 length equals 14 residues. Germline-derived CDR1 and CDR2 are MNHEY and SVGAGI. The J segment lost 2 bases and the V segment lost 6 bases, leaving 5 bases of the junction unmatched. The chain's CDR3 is CASRRRDYTDTQYF. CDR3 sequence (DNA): TGTGCCAGCAGGAGGAGGGACTACACAGATACGCAGTATTTT.

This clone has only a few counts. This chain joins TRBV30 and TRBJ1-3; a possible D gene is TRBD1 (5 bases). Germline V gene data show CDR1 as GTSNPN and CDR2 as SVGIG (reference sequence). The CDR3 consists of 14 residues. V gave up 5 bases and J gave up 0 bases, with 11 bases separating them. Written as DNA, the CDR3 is TGTGCCTGGGGAAGGGGCTCCTCTGGAAACACCATATATTTT. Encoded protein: CAWGRGSSGNTIYF.

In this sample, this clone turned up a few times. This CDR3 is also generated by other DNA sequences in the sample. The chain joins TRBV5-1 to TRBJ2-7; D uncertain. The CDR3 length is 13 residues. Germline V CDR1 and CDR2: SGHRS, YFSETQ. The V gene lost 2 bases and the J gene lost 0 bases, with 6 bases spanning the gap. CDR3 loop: CASSFSSSYEQYF. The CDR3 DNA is TGCGCCAGCAGCTTTTCGAGCTCCTACGAGCAGTACTTC. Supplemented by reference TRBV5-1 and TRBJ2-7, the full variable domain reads KAGVTQTPRYLIKTRGQQVTLSCSPISGHRSVSWYQQTPGQGLQFLFEYFSETQRNKGNFPGRFSGRQFSNSRSEMNVSTLELGDSALYLCASSFSSSYEQYFGPGTRLTVT.

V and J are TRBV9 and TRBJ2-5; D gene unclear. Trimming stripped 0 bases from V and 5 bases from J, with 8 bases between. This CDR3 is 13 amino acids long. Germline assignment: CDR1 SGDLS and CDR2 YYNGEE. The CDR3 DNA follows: TGTGCCAGCAGCGTAGACTCGAGGGAGACCCAGTACTTC. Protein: CASSVDSRETQYF.

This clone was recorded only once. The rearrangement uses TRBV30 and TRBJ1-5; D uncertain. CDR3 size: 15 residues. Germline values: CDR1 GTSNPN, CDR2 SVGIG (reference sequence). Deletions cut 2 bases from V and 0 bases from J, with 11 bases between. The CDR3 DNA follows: TGTGCCTGGAGTTCGTTGGCACCTAGCAATCAGCCCCAGCATTTT. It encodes CAWSSLAPSNQPQHF.

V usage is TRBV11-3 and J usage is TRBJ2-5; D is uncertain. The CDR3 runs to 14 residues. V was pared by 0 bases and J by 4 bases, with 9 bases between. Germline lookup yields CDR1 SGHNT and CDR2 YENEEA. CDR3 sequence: CASSLDSTAETQYF. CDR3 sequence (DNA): TGTGCCAGCAGCTTAGACTCCACGGCAGAGACCCAGTACTTC. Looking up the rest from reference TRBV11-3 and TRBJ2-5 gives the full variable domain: EAGVVQSPRYKIIEKKQPVAFWCNPISGHNTLYWYLQNLGQGPELLIRYENEEAVDDSQLPKDRFSAERLKGVDSTLKIQPAELGDSAVYLCASSLDSTAETQYFGPGTRLLVL.

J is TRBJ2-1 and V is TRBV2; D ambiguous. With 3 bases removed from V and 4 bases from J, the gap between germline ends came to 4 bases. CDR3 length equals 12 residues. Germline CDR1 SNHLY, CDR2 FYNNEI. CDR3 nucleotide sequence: TGTGCCAGCAGTGATGTATACAATGAGCAGTTCTTC. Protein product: CASSDVYNEQFF.